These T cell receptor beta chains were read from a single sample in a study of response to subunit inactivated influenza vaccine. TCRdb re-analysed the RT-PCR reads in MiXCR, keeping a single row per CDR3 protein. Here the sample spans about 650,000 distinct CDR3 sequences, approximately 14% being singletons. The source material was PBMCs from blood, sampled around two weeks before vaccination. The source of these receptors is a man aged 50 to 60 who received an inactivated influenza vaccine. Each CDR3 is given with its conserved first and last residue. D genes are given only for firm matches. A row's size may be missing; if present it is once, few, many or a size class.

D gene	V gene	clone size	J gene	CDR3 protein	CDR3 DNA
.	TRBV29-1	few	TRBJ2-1	CSVEANRYNEQFF	TGCAGCGTTGAGGCTAACAGATACAATGAGCAGTTCTTC
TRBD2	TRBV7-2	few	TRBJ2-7	CASRLLAGGPKYEQYF	TGTGCCAGCAGGCTTCTAGCGGGAGGGCCCAAGTACGAGCAGTACTTC
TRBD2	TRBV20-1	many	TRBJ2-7	CSARTSGGYEQYF	TGCAGTGCCAGGACTAGCGGGGGCTACGAGCAGTACTTC
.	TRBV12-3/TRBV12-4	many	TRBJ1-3	CASSPQGTIYF	TGTGCCAGCAGTCCACAGGGCACCATATATTTT
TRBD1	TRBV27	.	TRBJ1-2	CASSLVRRGLNYGYTF	TGTGCCAGCAGTTTAGTCCGCAGGGGGCTTAACTATGGCTACACCTTC
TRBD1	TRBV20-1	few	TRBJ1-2	CSASLGQLFGYTF	TGCAGTGCCTCCCTGGGACAGCTCTTTGGCTACACCTTC
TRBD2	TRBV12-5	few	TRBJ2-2	CASGSGLAGTSNTGELFF	TGTGCTAGTGGTTCCGGACTAGCGGGGACTTCGAACACCGGGGAGCTGTTTTTT
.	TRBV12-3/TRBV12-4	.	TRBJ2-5	CASSFASGAGEETQYF	TGTGCCAGCAGTTTTGCTTCCGGCGCGGGTGAAGAGACCCAGTACTTC
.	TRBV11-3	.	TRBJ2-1	CASSLGALGNEQFF	TGTGCCAGCAGCTTAGGGGCGCTAGGGAATGAGCAGTTCTTC
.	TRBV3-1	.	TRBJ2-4	CASSPQPGVDIQYF	TGTGCCAGCAGCCCCCAACCGGGGGTCGACATTCAGTACTTC
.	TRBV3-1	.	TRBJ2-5	CASSQGFGGIF	TGTGCCAGCAGCCAAGGTTTCGGAGGGATTTTC
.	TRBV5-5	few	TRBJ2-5	CATAAQAGKETQYF	TGTGCCACCGCCGCCCAGGCCGGGAAAGAGACCCAGTACTTC
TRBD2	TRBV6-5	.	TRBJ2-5	CASSYRASGGAYQETQYF	TGTGCCAGCAGTTACAGGGCTAGCGGGGGGGCCTATCAAGAGACCCAGTACTTC
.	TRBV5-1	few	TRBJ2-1	CASSARGNEQFF	TGCGCCAGCAGCGCCAGGGGTAATGAGCAGTTCTTC
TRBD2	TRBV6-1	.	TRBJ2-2	CASFPSSGRVRTGELFF	TGTGCCAGCTTTCCCTCTAGCGGGAGGGTCCGCACCGGGGAGCTGTTTTTT
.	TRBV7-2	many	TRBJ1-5	CASSLAEGSNNQPQHF	TGTGCCAGCAGCTTAGCGGAAGGGTCTAACAATCAGCCCCAGCATTTT
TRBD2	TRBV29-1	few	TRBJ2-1	CSASSGNEQFF	TGCAGCGCCTCTAGCGGGAATGAGCAGTTCTTC
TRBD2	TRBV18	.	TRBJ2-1	CASSPPGLGATNEQFF	TGTGCCAGCTCACCACCGGGACTAGGGGCTACCAATGAGCAGTTCTTC
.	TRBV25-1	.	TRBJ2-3	CASSGEIPSGLDF	TGTGCCAGCAGTGGGGAGATACCCTCGGGTCTGGATTTT
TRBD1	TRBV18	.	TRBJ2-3	CASSPRQGESTDTQYF	TGTGCCAGCTCACCTCGACAGGGTGAAAGCACAGATACGCAGTATTTT
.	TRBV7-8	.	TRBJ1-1	CASSPQSVPLNTEAFF	TGTGCCAGCAGCCCACAGTCGGTGCCCCTGAACACTGAAGCTTTCTTT
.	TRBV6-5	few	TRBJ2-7	CASGKGGEQYF	TGTGCCAGCGGTAAGGGTGGCGAGCAGTACTTC
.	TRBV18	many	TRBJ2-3	CASSPPSVADTQYF	TGTGCCAGCTCACCACCCTCAGTAGCAGATACGCAGTATTTT
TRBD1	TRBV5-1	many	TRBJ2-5	CASRPPRGLFIETQYF	TGCGCCAGCAGACCACCTAGGGGGCTTTTTATAGAGACCCAGTACTTC
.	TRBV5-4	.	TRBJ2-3	CAARGGGAEDTQYF	TGTGCCGCAAGAGGCGGGGGCGCAGAAGATACGCAGTATTTT
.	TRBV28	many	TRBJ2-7	CASSATRGSSSYEQYF	TGTGCCAGCAGTGCCACACGGGGCTCGTCCTCCTACGAGCAGTACTTC
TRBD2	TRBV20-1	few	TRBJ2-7	CSARPAGDEQYF	TGCAGTGCTAGACCAGCGGGGGACGAGCAGTACTTC
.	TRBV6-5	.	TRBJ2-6	CASSYSVGGMTGANVLTF	TGTGCCAGCAGTTACTCGGTGGGGGGTATGACGGGGGCCAACGTCCTGACTTTC
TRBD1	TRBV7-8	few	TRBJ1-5	CASSSSPGGGQPQHF	TGTGCCAGCAGCTCTAGTCCAGGGGGAGGGCAGCCCCAGCATTTT
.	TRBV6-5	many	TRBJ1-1	CASSYLGREAFF	TGTGCCAGCAGTTACCTGGGCAGGGAAGCTTTCTTT
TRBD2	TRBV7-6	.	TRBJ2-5	CASSHWTSGDQETQYF	TGTGCCAGCAGCCATTGGACTAGCGGGGACCAAGAGACCCAGTACTTC
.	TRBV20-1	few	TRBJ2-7	CSARISGTGTYF	TGCAGTGCTAGAATTAGCGGGACAGGGACATACTTC
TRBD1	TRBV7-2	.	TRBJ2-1	CASSLIWTGRRNEQFF	TGTGCCAGCAGTCTGATCTGGACAGGGAGGCGGAATGAGCAGTTCTTC
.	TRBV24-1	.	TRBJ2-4	CATSDQGPILAKNIQYF	TGTGCCACCAGTGACCAGGGACCGATACTAGCCAAAAACATTCAGTACTTC
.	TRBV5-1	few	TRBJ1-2	CASSLFRTGDYGYTF	TGCGCCAGCAGCTTGTTCAGGACTGGGGACTATGGCTACACCTTC
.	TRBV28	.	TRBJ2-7	CASSLRVQQYF	TGTGCCAGCAGTTTACGGGTCCAGCAGTACTTC
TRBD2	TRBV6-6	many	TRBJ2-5	CASSRRGLAAQETQYF	TGTGCCAGCAGTCGACGAGGACTAGCGGCCCAAGAGACCCAGTACTTC
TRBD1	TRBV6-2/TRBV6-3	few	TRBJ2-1	CASSYPGTGAHNEQFF	TGTGCCAGCAGTTACCCGGGGACAGGGGCCCACAATGAGCAGTTCTTC
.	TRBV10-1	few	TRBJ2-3	CASSSVAADTQYF	TGCGCCAGCAGTTCCGTAGCTGCGGATACGCAGTATTTT
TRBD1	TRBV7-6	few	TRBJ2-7	CASSSRQGASVSSYEQYF	TGTGCCAGCAGCTCCAGACAGGGCGCGAGTGTAAGTTCCTACGAGCAGTACTTC
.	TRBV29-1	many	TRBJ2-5	CSVAGAQETQYF	TGCAGCGTTGCAGGCGCTCAAGAGACCCAGTACTTC
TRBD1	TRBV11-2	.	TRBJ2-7	CASRGWDRASYEQYF	TGTGCCAGCCGGGGTTGGGACAGGGCCTCCTACGAGCAGTACTTC
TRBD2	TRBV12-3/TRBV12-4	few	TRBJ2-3	CASSSSGGPLTDTQYF	TGTGCCAGCAGCAGTAGCGGGGGGCCCCTCACAGATACGCAGTATTTT
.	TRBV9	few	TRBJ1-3	CASSVGPGASGNTIYF	TGTGCCAGCAGCGTAGGCCCGGGGGCCTCTGGAAACACCATATATTTT
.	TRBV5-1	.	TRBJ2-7	CASSGRDKVTYEQYF	TGCGCCAGCAGCGGACGGGACAAGGTCACCTACGAGCAGTACTTC
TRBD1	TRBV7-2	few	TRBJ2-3	CASSRQTGGVDTQYF	TGTGCCAGCAGCAGACAGACAGGGGGCGTAGATACGCAGTATTTT
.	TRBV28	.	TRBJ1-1	CASSVFQGSTEAFF	TGTGCCAGCAGTGTCTTCCAGGGATCCACTGAAGCTTTCTTT
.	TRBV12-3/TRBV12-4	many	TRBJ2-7	CASSPFGSNSYEQYF	TGTGCCAGCAGTCCGTTCGGTTCCAACTCCTACGAGCAGTACTTC
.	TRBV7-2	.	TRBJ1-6	CASSLVSVTPGPLHF	TGTGCCAGCAGCTTAGTGTCCGTGACGCCCGGGCCCCTCCACTTT
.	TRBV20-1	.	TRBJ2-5	CSASKEETQYF	TGCAGTGCTAGCAAAGAGGAGACCCAGTACTTC
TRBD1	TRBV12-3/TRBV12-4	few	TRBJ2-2	CASSLERQGVAGELFF	TGTGCCAGCAGTTTAGAAAGACAGGGGGTAGCCGGGGAGCTGTTTTTT
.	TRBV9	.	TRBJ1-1	CASSVGGEPGAEAFF	TGTGCCAGCAGCGTAGGAGGAGAACCTGGGGCTGAAGCTTTCTTT
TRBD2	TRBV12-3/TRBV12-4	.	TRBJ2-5	CASSLEAGGPSLETQYF	TGTGCCAGCAGTTTAGAAGCGGGAGGGCCATCTTTAGAGACCCAGTACTTC
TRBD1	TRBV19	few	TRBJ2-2	CASSIAPRGTGELFF	TGTGCCAGTAGTATAGCCCCCAGGGGGACCGGGGAGCTGTTTTTT